This is a list of T cell receptor beta chains from one sample in a study of neoadjuvant anti-PD-1 for oral cavity cancer. Profiling relied on immunoSEQ multiplex PCR, and the TCRdb table lists in-frame clones only, not all of them. The sample comprises around 70,000 clones, about 85% of which are singletons, and 3% to 3.5% rests with the top ten. Source: PBMCs, taken after nivolumab (anti-PD-1) treatment. Source of these receptors: a person aged 40 to 85 with oral cavity squamous cell carcinoma. Each CDR3 is given with its conserved first and last residue. The D gene is left open where the match is weak. A row's size may be missing; if present it is once, few, many or a size class.

j_call v_call clone_size d_call cdr3_nt cdr3_aa
TRBJ2-7 TRBV11-3 - - TGTGCCAGCAGCTTGGGTCCGTCAACAGGGAACAGCGAGCAGTACTTC CASSLGPSTGNSEQYF
TRBJ1-5 TRBV7-8 - - TGTGCCAGCAGCTTAGTGGGGGGGGATCGGCCCCAGCATTTT CASSLVGGDRPQHF
TRBJ2-5 TRBV10-3 - TRBD1 TGTGCCATCAGCTCCCCGGGACAGGGGGTTCAAGAGACCCAGTACTTC CAISSPGQGVQETQYF
TRBJ2-4 TRBV13 - - TGTGCCAGCAGCTTAGAAGGGGACGAAAACATTCAGTACTTC CASSLEGDENIQYF
TRBJ2-7 TRBV19 - TRBD2 TGTGCCAGTAGTACCCGACTAGCGGAGGGGAGGTACGAGCAGTACTTC CASSTRLAEGRYEQYF
TRBJ2-5 TRBV27 - - TGTGCCAGCAGTCCCCTCCCGGTGGGGTTGGAGACCCAGTACTTC CASSPLPVGLETQYF
TRBJ2-7 TRBV6-5 - - TGTGCCAGCAGTCTCGCCCGAAGTTACGAGCAGTACTTC CASSLARSYEQYF
TRBJ2-1 TRBV30 - TRBD2 TGTGCCTGTCCGGGACTAGCGGATTACAATGAGCAGTTCTTC CACPGLADYNEQFF
TRBJ1-2 TRBV21-1 once - TGTGCCAGCAGTGACCATTTCCCCGGCCTCTATGGCTACACCTTC CASSDHFPGLYGYTF
TRBJ2-1 TRBV7-9 - - TGTGCCAGCAGCGGGGGCGTTAACTCCTACAATGAGCAGTTCTTC CASSGGVNSYNEQFF
TRBJ2-1 TRBV6-1 - - TGTGCCAGCGGGACGGACTCCTACAATGAGCAGTTCTTC CASGTDSYNEQFF
TRBJ2-7 TRBV5-5 - - TGTGCCAGCAGCTCCCCGGGACTTTCCTACGAGCAGTACTTC CASSSPGLSYEQYF
TRBJ2-1 TRBV6-5 - TRBD1 TGTGCCAGCAGGCCGGGACAGGGGCGCTATGAGCAGTTCTTC CASRPGQGRYEQFF
TRBJ2-3 TRBV10-3 - - TGTGCCATCAGCCGTGGGGCTAGCACAGATACGCAGTATTTT CAISRGASTDTQYF
TRBJ2-7 TRBV2 - - TGTGCCAGCAGTGTAAGGAACGAGCAGTACTTC CASSVRNEQYF
TRBJ2-5 TRBV5-1 - TRBD1 TGCGCCAGCAGGTGGGACAGAGAGACCCAGTACTTC CASRWDRETQYF
TRBJ2-3 TRBV5-1 - TRBD2 TGCGCCAGCAATAGCGGGAGTGCAGATACGCAGTATTTT CASNSGSADTQYF
TRBJ2-2 TRBV11-1 - TRBD2 TGTGCCAGCAGCCTGAGCGGGACGAACACCGGGGAGCTGTTTTTT CASSLSGTNTGELFF
TRBJ1-1 TRBV2 - TRBD1 TGTGCCAGCAGGGGGTGGGAGGGGGCGAGGACTGAAGCTTTCTTT CASRGWEGARTEAFF
TRBJ1-1 TRBV5-1 - TRBD1 TGCGCCAGCAGCTTGGAAGACAGGGGGCTCCGTACTGAAGCTTTCTTT CASSLEDRGLRTEAFF
TRBJ1-2 TRBV14 - TRBD1 TGTGCCAGCAGCCAGGACAGGGGACATCTCTATGGCTACACCTTC CASSQDRGHLYGYTF
TRBJ2-1 TRBV29-1 - TRBD2 TGCAGCGTTGAAAGCGGGGTCAGCTCCTACAATGAGCAGTTCTTC CSVESGVSSYNEQFF
TRBJ2-5 TRBV19 - - TGTGCCAGTAGTACCGCGCAAGGGGGTTCGGAGACCCAGTACTTC CASSTAQGGSETQYF
TRBJ2-4 TRBV28 - TRBD1 TGTGCCAGCAGCCCAGGGGGCACGGGAAACATTCAGTACTTC CASSPGGTGNIQYF
TRBJ1-5 TRBV6-1 - TRBD1 TGTGCCAGCAGTCCCCAGGGGGCGACCCAGCATTTT CASSPQGATQHF
TRBJ1-4 TRBV7-9 - - TGTGCCAGCAGCTTAGAGCCGAATGAAAAACTGTTTTTT CASSLEPNEKLFF
TRBJ1-2 TRBV6-5 few - TGTGCCAGCACCCGGGACCGCTATGGCTACACCTTC CASTRDRYGYTF
TRBJ1-4 TRBV30 once - TGTGCCTGGAGCTCCCCGCGGGAAAAACTGTTTTTT CAWSSPREKLFF
TRBJ2-2 TRBV2 - - TGTGCCAGCAGTCCCGTAGGCGGGGCCAACACCGGGGAGCTGTTTTTT CASSPVGGANTGELFF
TRBJ1-3 TRBV15 - - TGTGCCACCAGCAGAGCAGGGGTCGGAAACACCATATATTTT CATSRAGVGNTIYF
TRBJ2-1 TRBV25-1 once TRBD1 TGTGCCAGCAGGGATCTCGGGACAGGGGGCGGCTATGAGCAGTTCTTC CASRDLGTGGGYEQFF
TRBJ2-5 TRBV28 - - TGTGCCAGCAGTTTAAAGGAACTAATGGGGACCCAGTACTTC CASSLKELMGTQYF
TRBJ2-2 TRBV2 - TRBD2 TGTGCCAGCAGTGTAACTAGCGGCCCCGGGGAGCTGTTTTTT CASSVTSGPGELFF
TRBJ1-1 TRBV6-5 - - TGTGCCAGCAGCATAACAGGGAACACTGAAGCTTTCTTT CASSITGNTEAFF
TRBJ2-3 TRBV28 - - TGTGCCAGCAGTTTATTTGGAGGTCTTGGCACAGATACGCAGTATTTT CASSLFGGLGTDTQYF
TRBJ2-7 TRBV29-1 - - TGCAGCGTAAGGACACAGAGCTCCTACGAGCAGTACTTC CSVRTQSSYEQYF
TRBJ1-4 TRBV9 - - TGTGCCAGCAGTGCTGAACCAACTAATGAAAAACTGTTTTTT CASSAEPTNEKLFF
TRBJ1-5 TRBV27 - TRBD1 TGTGCCAGCAGTGACGGGACAGGGGGAAGTCAGCCCCAGCATTTT CASSDGTGGSQPQHF
TRBJ2-7 TRBV18 - - TGTGCCAGCTCACCCGACAACTACGAGCAGTACTTC CASSPDNYEQYF
TRBJ1-3 TRBV5-1 medium-sized - TGCGCCAGCAGCTTGGAGGGGCCTGGAAACACCATATATTTT CASSLEGPGNTIYF
TRBJ2-1 TRBV9 - - TGTGCCAGCAGCCAACGAATCGGGACAACTACTGACAATGAGCAGTTCTTC CASSQRIGTTTDNEQFF
TRBJ2-7 TRBV7-8 few TRBD2 TGTGCCAGCAGCCTAATAGCGGGAGATCACGAGCAGTACTTC CASSLIAGDHEQYF
TRBJ2-7 TRBV27 - - TGTGCCAGCATGGGACGGGGGTACTACGAGCAGTACTTC CASMGRGYYEQYF
TRBJ1-2 TRBV19 - - TGTGCCAGTAGTGATCCAAGTATCTATGGCTACACCTTC CASSDPSIYGYTF
TRBJ1-4 TRBV10-2 - - TGCGCCAGCAGGCCTGGGGCTAATGAAAAACTGTTTTTT CASRPGANEKLFF
TRBJ1-5 TRBV28 - TRBD1 TGTGCCAGCAGTCGGGACAGGGGAGGCCAGCCCCAGCATTTT CASSRDRGGQPQHF
TRBJ2-1 TRBV6-1 - - TGTGCCAGCAGTTTCACATATTCCTCCGACAATGAGCAGTTCTTC CASSFTYSSDNEQFF
TRBJ2-5 TRBV7-6 - TRBD2 TGTGCCAGCAGCCCTATAGCGGGATTCTACGAGACCCAGTACTTC CASSPIAGFYETQYF
TRBJ1-1 TRBV6-1 - - TGTGCCAGCAGTGAAGAACGGGTCACTGAAGCTTTCTTT CASSEERVTEAFF